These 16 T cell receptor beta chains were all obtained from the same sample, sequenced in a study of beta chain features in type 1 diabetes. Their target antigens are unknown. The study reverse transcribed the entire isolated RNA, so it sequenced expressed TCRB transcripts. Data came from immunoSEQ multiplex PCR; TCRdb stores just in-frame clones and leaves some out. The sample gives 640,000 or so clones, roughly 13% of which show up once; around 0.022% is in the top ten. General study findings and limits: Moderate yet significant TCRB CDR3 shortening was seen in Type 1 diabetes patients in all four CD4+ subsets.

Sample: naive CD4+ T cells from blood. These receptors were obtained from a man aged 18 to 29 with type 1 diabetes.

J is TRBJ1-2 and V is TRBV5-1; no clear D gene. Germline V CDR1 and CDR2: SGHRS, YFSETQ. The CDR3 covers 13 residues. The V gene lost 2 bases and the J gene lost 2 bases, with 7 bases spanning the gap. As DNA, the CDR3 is TGCGCCAGCAGCTTCGACACCAACTATGGCTACACCTTC. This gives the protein CASSFDTNYGYTF.

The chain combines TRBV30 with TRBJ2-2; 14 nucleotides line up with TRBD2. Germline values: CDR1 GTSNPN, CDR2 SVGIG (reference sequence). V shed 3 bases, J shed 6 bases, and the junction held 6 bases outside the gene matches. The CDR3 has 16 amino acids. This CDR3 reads CAWSLKGLAGAGELFF. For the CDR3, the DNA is TGTGCCTGGAGCCTCAAGGGACTAGCGGGGGCCGGGGAGCTGTTTTTT.

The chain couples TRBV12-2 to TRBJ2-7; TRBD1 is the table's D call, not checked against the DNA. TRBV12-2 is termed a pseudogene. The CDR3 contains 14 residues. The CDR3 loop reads CASRLGTGTYEQYF. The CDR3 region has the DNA TGTGCAAGTCGCCTTGGGACAGGGACCTACGAGCAGTACTTC.

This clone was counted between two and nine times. CDR3 protein: CASSAPSGRMNYGYTF. DNA for the CDR3: TGTGCCAGCAGCGCACCTTCCGGGCGGATGAACTATGGCTACACCTTC. The rearrangement uses TRBV9 and TRBJ1-2; D remains unclear. The CDR3 contains 16 residues. The V gene lost 3 bases and the J gene lost 2 bases, with 17 bases spanning the gap. Germline V gene data show CDR1 as SGDLS and CDR2 as YYNGEE. The full variable domain, its missing parts supplied by reference TRBV9 and TRBJ1-2, is DSGVTQTPKHLITATGQRVTLRCSPRSGDLSVYWYQQSLDQGLQFLIQYYNGEERAKGNILERFSAQQFPDLHSELNLSSLELGDSALYFCASSAPSGRMNYGYTFGSGTRLTVV.

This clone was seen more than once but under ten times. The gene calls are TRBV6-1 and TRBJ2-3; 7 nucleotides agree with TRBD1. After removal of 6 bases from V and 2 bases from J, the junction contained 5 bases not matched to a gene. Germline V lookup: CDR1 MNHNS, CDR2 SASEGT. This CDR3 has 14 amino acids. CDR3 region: CASSPQGPTDTQYF. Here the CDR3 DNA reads TGTGCCAGCAGCCCACAGGGGCCCACAGATACGCAGTATTTT.

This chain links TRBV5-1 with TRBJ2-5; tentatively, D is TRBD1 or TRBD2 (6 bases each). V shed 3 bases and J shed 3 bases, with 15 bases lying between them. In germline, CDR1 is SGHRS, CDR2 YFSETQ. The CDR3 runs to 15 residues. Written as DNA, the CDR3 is TGCGCCAGCAGCTGGGGGGACATCCCGGAAGAGACCCAGTACTTC. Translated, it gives CASSWGDIPEETQYF. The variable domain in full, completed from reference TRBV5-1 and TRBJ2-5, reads KAGVTQTPRYLIKTRGQQVTLSCSPISGHRSVSWYQQTPGQGLQFLFEYFSETQRNKGNFPGRFSGRQFSNSRSEMNVSTLELGDSALYLCASSWGDIPEETQYFGPGTRLLVL.

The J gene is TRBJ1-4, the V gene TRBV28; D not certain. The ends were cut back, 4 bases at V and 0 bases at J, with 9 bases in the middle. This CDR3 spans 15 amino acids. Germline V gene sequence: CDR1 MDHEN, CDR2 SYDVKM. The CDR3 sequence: CASSSAGATNEKLFF. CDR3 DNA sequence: TGTGCCAGCAGTTCGGCGGGAGCAACTAATGAAAAACTGTTTTTT.

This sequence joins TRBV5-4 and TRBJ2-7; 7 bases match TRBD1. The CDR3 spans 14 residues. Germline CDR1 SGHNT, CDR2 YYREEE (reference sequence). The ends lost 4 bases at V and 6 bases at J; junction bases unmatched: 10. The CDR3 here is CASSLGQAVLEQYF. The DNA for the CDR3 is TGTGCCAGCAGCCTTGGACAGGCCGTGCTCGAGCAGTACTTC.

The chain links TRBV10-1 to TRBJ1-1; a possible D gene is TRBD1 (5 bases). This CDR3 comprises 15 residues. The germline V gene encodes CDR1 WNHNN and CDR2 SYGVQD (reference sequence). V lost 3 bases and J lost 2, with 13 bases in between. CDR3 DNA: TGCGCCAGCAGTGACAACGGGAGGGGAAACACTGAAGCTTTCTTT. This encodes CASSDNGRGNTEAFF.

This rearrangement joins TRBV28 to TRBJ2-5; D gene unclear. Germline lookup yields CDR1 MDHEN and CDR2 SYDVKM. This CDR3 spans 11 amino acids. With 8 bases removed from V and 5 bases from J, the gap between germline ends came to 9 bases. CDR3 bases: TGTGCCAGCGGGTCCCGGGAGACCCAGTACTTC. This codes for CASGSRETQYF.

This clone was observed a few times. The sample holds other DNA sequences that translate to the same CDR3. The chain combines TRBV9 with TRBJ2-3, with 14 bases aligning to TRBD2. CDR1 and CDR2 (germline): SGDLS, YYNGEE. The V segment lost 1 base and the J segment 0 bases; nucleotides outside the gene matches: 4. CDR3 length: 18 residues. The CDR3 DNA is TGTGCCAGCAGCGTACGGACTAGCGGGGGGCTGAGCACAGATACGCAGTATTTT. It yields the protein CASSVRTSGGLSTDTQYF.

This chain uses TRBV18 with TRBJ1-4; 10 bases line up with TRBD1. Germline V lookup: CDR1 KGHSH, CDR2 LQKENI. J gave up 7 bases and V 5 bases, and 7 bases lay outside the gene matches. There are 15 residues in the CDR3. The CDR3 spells CASSSRTGGSEKLFF. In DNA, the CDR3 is TGTGCCAGCTCATCGCGGACAGGGGGGAGTGAAAAACTGTTTTTT. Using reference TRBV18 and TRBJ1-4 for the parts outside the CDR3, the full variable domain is NAGVMQNPRHLVRRRGQEARLRCSPMKGHSHVYWYRQLPEEGLKFMVYLQKENIIDESGMPKERFSAEFPKEGPSILRIQQVVRGDSAAYFCASSSRTGGSEKLFFGSGTQLSVL.

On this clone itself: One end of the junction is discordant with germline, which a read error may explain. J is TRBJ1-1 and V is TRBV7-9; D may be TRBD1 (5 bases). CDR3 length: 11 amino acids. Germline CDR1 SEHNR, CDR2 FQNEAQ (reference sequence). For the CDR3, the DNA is TGTGCCAGCAGCTTAGTGGGAGACAGCCCCTTT. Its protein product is CASSLVGDSPF.

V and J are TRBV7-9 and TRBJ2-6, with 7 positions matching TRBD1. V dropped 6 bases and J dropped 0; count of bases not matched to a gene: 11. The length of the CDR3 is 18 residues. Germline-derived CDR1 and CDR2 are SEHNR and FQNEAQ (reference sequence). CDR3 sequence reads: CASRSGTVLSSGANVLTF. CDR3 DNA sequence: TGTGCCAGCAGATCCGGGACAGTGCTGAGCTCTGGGGCCAACGTCCTGACTTTC.

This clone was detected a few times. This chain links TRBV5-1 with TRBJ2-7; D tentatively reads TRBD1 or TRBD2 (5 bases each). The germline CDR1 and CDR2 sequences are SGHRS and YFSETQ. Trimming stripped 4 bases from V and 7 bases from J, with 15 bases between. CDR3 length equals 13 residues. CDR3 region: CASSLLGEGEQYF. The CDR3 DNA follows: TGCGCCAGCAGCCTCTTGGGGGAAGGGGAGCAGTACTTC.

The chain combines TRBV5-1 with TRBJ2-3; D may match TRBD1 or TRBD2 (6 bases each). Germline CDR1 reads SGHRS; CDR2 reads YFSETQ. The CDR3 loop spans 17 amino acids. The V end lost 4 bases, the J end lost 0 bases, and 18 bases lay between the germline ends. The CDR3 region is CASSLPLGGGSTDTQYF. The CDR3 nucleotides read TGCGCCAGCAGCCTCCCTCTAGGGGGAGGTAGCACAGATACGCAGTATTTT.